This TCR beta chain was sequenced during a study of blood T cell repertoires in COVID-19. Study details: Nucleic acid was either cDNA or gDNA, and it came from T cells, B-cell-depleted T cells, or PBMCs.

V lost 1 base and J 10 bases, leaving 11 bases between the germline ends. The CDR3 is 12 residues long. The V gene's germline CDR1 is SGHTS and CDR2 YDEGEE. Assay used: immunoSEQ multiplex PCR; TCRdb lists only in-frame clones, some missing. The sample has about 74,000 clones, 70% to 90% seen once. This sequence originates from a woman older than 75 with acute or convalescent COVID-19. This rearrangement joins TRBV5-8 to TRBJ1-1; D is perhaps TRBD1 (5 bases). Sequences were obtained from peripheral blood. The CDR3 sequence: CASSLRAGRAFF. In DNA form, the CDR3 reads TGTGCCAGCAGCTTGAGGGCAGGGCGAGCTTTCTTT.